These 25 T cell receptor beta chains share one sample of origin, sequenced in a study of graft-versus-host responses after intestinal transplantation. These TCRs' antigens remain unknown. Clones were read by immunoSEQ multiplex PCR, and TCRdb kept only the in-frame ones, dropping some. The data contain under 150,000 clones, roughly 91% of them singletons. Here the sequenced sample was unstimulated CD4+ T cells sorted from spleen or lymph node cells, taken before intestinal transplant. These receptors came from a human donor who received an intestinal transplant.

The chain has TRBV7-6 and TRBJ2-7; TRBD2 agrees at 14 bases. The CDR3 is made up of 16 amino acids. Germline V gene sequence: CDR1 SGHVS, CDR2 FNYEAQ. V gave up 5 bases and J gave up 3 bases; unmatched junction bases: 6. The CDR3 loop is CASSGLAGGRVYEQYF. In DNA, the CDR3 is TGTGCCAGCAGCGGACTAGCGGGAGGTCGAGTCTACGAGCAGTACTTC. The full variable domain, completed using reference TRBV7-6 and TRBJ2-7, is GAGVSQSPRYKVTKRGQDVALRCDPISGHVSLYWYRQALGQGPEFLTYFNYEAQQDKSGLPNDRFSAERPEGSISTLTIQRTEQRDSAMYRCASSGLAGGRVYEQYFGPGTRLTVT.

The V and J genes are TRBV27 and TRBJ2-2; 14 positions match TRBD2. The CDR3 contains 18 residues. J was trimmed by 6 bases and V by 4 bases; bases with no gene match: 10. Germline CDR1 MNHEY, CDR2 SMNVEV (reference sequence). This CDR3 is CASSSPRLAGGYAGELFF. CDR3 DNA: TGTGCCAGCAGTTCCCCGAGACTAGCGGGAGGGTACGCCGGGGAGCTGTTTTTT.

The chain uses TRBV12-5 and TRBJ1-5; D is perhaps TRBD1 (6 bases). Trimming removed 4 bases from V and 12 bases from J, with 16 bases in between. The length of the CDR3 is 13 residues. CDR1 and CDR2 (germline): LGHNT, FRNRAP. CDR3 sequence (DNA): TGTGCTAGTGGTTCCCCCCCGGGGGGGCACCAGCATTTT. It is translated as CASGSPPGGHQHF.

The V call is TRBV10-3, the J call TRBJ2-7; 9 bases map to TRBD1. The CDR3 totals 15 residues. Losses at the gene ends were 11 bases for V and 5 bases for J; bases not matched to a gene: 16. Germline CDR1 is ENHRY and CDR2 is SYGVKD. CDR3: CASTKADRGGHEQYF. CDR3 sequence (DNA): TGTGCCTCCACCAAGGCGGACAGGGGAGGCCACGAGCAGTACTTC.

The CDR3 DNA is TGTGCCAGCAGTTCCTTAACTAGCGTAAGAGAGACCCAGTACTTC. Translation: CASSSLTSVRETQYF. The chain has TRBV28 and TRBJ2-5, with 7 bases lining up with TRBD2. The CDR3 extends over 15 amino acids. V trimming: 4 bases; J trimming: 4 bases; junction bases outside the gene matches: 9. Germline loops: CDR1 MDHEN, CDR2 SYDVKM.

V is TRBV28 and J is TRBJ1-4, with D uncertain. Trimming took off 2 bases at V and 7 bases at J, with 14 bases between the two ends. The CDR3 spans 15 residues. The germline CDR1 and CDR2 sequences are MDHEN and SYDVKM. CDR3 loop: CASSLRTPLGEKLFF. DNA of the CDR3: TGTGCCAGCAGTTTAAGGACCCCTTTAGGTGAAAAACTGTTTTTT.

The V gene is TRBV5-1, the J gene TRBJ2-1, with D possibly being TRBD1 (6 bases). V gave up 3 bases and J gave up 2 bases, with 9 bases separating them. Per germline, CDR1 SGHRS and CDR2 YFSETQ. The CDR3 contains 14 residues. In DNA, the CDR3 is TGCGCCAGCAGCTCGCAGGGGCCCTACAATGAGCAGTTCTTC. It yields the protein CASSSQGPYNEQFF. Full variable domain (rest looked up from reference TRBV5-1 and TRBJ2-1): KAGVTQTPRYLIKTRGQQVTLSCSPISGHRSVSWYQQTPGQGLQFLFEYFSETQRNKGNFPGRFSGRQFSNSRSEMNVSTLELGDSALYLCASSSQGPYNEQFFGPGTRLTVL.

The gene calls are TRBV5-1 and TRBJ2-1; D is unresolved. The germline gives CDR1 SGHRS, CDR2 YFSETQ. The CDR3 extends over 11 amino acids. V was clipped by 4 bases and J by 5 bases, with 4 bases between them. CDR3 sequence: CASSLDNEQFF. The CDR3 nucleotides read TGCGCCAGCAGCCTGGACAATGAGCAGTTCTTC.

The rearrangement uses TRBV18 and TRBJ1-5; TRBD1 might be the D (5 bases). The CDR3 spans 18 residues. V was clipped by 4 bases and J by 0 bases, with 19 bases between them. Looked up from germline, CDR1 is KGHSH and CDR2 is LQKENI. CDR3 nucleotide sequence: TGTGCCAGCTCACTCAATGTCCAGGACACCTCTAGCAATCAGCCCCAGCATTTT. It codes for CASSLNVQDTSSNQPQHF.

This clone was counted only a few times. This chain joins TRBV5-3 and TRBJ1-4; the D gene is possibly TRBD1 (5 bases). TRBV5-3 is an open reading frame, and its role is uncertain. The V end lost 4 bases, the J end lost 3 bases, and 19 bases lay between the germline ends. This CDR3 is built from 17 residues. CDR3 residues: CARSKGPRDGANEKLFF. CDR3 nucleotide sequence: TGTGCCAGAAGCAAGGGCCCTCGGGACGGCGCTAATGAAAAACTGTTTTTT.

This clone was counted a single time. The genes are TRBV28 and TRBJ2-3, with 13 bases identical to TRBD2. Trimming cost V 1 base and J 1 base; bases outside gene matches: 11. Germline CDR1 is MDHEN and CDR2 is SYDVKM. The CDR3 length is 20 residues. CDR3 coding DNA: TGTGCCAGCAGTTTATTTCGACTAGCGGGAGGTCCTGAACGCACAGATACGCAGTATTTT. Encoded protein: CASSLFRLAGGPERTDTQYF.

This clone was observed a single time. This chain links TRBV30 with TRBJ2-7; D not resolved. V was cut by 0 bases and J by 3 bases, with 9 bases left in between. This CDR3 contains 13 residues. Germline V gene sequence: CDR1 GTSNPN, CDR2 SVGIG (reference sequence). The CDR3 here is CAWSVLGGYEQYF. The DNA of the CDR3 is TGTGCCTGGAGTGTACTGGGTGGCTACGAGCAGTACTTC.

This clone showed up just once. This chain joins TRBV6-6 and TRBJ2-2; 12 bases map to TRBD2. The CDR3 is 14 residues long. CDR1 is MNHNY and CDR2 is SVGAGI in the germline V gene (reference sequence). The J segment lost 5 bases and the V segment lost 6 bases, leaving 1 base of the junction unmatched. CDR3 DNA sequence: TGTGCCAGCAGAGGACTAGCGGGGACCGGGGAGCTGTTTTTT. Encoded protein: CASRGLAGTGELFF.

The table lists this clone with a count of one. The rearrangement joins TRBV28 to TRBJ2-3, with TRBD1 matching over 9 bases. After removal of 5 bases from V and 3 bases from J, the junction contained 3 bases not matched to a gene. The V gene's germline CDR1 is MDHEN and CDR2 SYDVKM. The CDR3 loop spans 14 amino acids. The CDR3 DNA reads TGTGCCAGCAGTAGGGACAGGGTAACAGATACGCAGTATTTT. Amino acid sequence: CASSRDRVTDTQYF.

V and J are TRBV18 and TRBJ1-1; 8 bases match TRBD1. Germline lookup yields CDR1 KGHSH and CDR2 LQKENI. J lost 6 bases, V lost 6 bases, and 6 bases had no gene match. The CDR3 is 13 residues long. CDR3 DNA: TGTGCCAGCTCGCGGACAGGGCAATCTGAAGCTTTCTTT. It encodes CASSRTGQSEAFF.

The CDR3, as DNA: TGTGCCAGCAGCCCACAGGCTAATGGGGAAAAACTGTTTTTT. This encodes CASSPQANGEKLFF. The chain carries TRBV4-2 and TRBJ1-4, with D possibly being TRBD1 (5 bases). CDR1 and CDR2 from the germline V gene are LGHNA and YNFKEQ. Trimming took 4 bases from V and 8 from J, leaving 14 bases between them. The CDR3 extends over 14 amino acids.

This chain uses TRBV7-9 with TRBJ1-2, with D perhaps matching TRBD1 (6 bases). Germline V lookup: CDR1 SEHNR, CDR2 FQNEAQ (reference sequence). The germline V and J ends were trimmed by 0 bases and 8 bases, with 16 bases remaining between them. CDR3 length equals 15 residues. The DNA of the CDR3 is TGTGCCAGCAGCTTAGCCGAGACAGGTTTCGGCGGCTACACCTTC. It codes for CASSLAETGFGGYTF.

The chain has TRBV11-3 and TRBJ2-2, with D unclear. This CDR3 contains 17 residues. The germline CDR1 and CDR2 sequences are SGHNT and YENEEA. V lost 5 bases and J lost 0, with 16 bases in between. CDR3 DNA sequence: TGTGCCAGCAGCGCCAGCCCCATCGGGTCGAACACCGGGGAGCTGTTTTTT. Amino acids: CASSASPIGSNTGELFF.

V gene TRBV4-1 combines with J gene TRBJ2-3; either TRBD1 or TRBD2 may fit D (6 bases each). The V end was cut by 3 bases, the J end by 2 bases, with 21 bases between. This CDR3 region has 18 residues. From germline, CDR1 is MGHRA and CDR2 YSYEKL. In nucleotides, the CDR3 is TGCGCCAGCAGCCAGCCCCTGGGGGCGCGGGATCCCACAGATACGCAGTATTTT. Translating gives CASSQPLGARDPTDTQYF.

The chain is built from TRBV27 and TRBJ2-7, with D unresolved. Trimming took off 5 bases at V and 1 base at J, with 9 bases between the two ends. This CDR3 is 13 amino acids long. Germline lookup yields CDR1 MNHEY and CDR2 SMNVEV (reference sequence). The CDR3 nucleotides read TGTGCCAGCAGTCCCTCCCTATCCTACGAGCAGTACTTC. Its translation is CASSPSLSYEQYF.

The chain carries TRBV29-1 and TRBJ1-1; the D gene is possibly TRBD1 (5 bases). Germline values: CDR1 SQVTM, CDR2 ANQGSEA. The V end lost 5 bases, the J end lost 2 bases, and 12 bases lay between the germline ends. This CDR3 comprises 13 residues. The CDR3 DNA follows: TGCAGCGTTTCTAGGGGTCTTAACACTGAAGCTTTCTTT. Its protein product is CSVSRGLNTEAFF.

This chain joins TRBV11-2 and TRBJ2-2; D may be TRBD2 (7 bases). CDR1 is SGHAT, CDR2 FQNNGV, per germline. Trimming removed 4 bases at V and 2 bases at J, with 14 bases between. The CDR3 is 16 residues long. The DNA for the CDR3 is TGTGCCAGCAGCTCCGGGAGGACAGCCAACACCGGGGAGCTGTTTTTT. It specifies CASSSGRTANTGELFF.

V and J are TRBV28 and TRBJ2-7; perhaps TRBD2 as D (5 bases). Per the germline V gene, CDR1 is MDHEN and CDR2 is SYDVKM. V was cut by 8 bases and J by 1 base, with 9 bases left in between. The CDR3 runs 12 residues. CDR3 loop: CASVGVSYEQYF. The CDR3 DNA is TGTGCCAGCGTCGGGGTATCCTACGAGCAGTACTTC.

This clone has more than one count but fewer than ten. The chain is built from TRBV27 and TRBJ2-3, with D perhaps TRBD2 (6 bases). The length of the CDR3 is 15 residues. With 6 bases removed from V and 0 bases from J, the gap between germline ends came to 13 bases. Germline CDR1 MNHEY, CDR2 SMNVEV (reference sequence). The CDR3 coding sequence is TGTGCCAGCAGGAGATCTAGCGCAAGCACAGATACGCAGTATTTT. Amino acid sequence: CASRRSSASTDTQYF.

The V call is TRBV11-2, the J call TRBJ2-4; unclear D gene. Germline lookup yields CDR1 SGHAT and CDR2 FQNNGV. Trimming took off 1 base at V and 1 base at J, with 11 bases between the two ends. The CDR3 is made up of 16 amino acids. CDR3 amino acids: CASSLALSAAKNIQYF. The DNA of the CDR3 is TGTGCCAGCAGCTTAGCCCTTTCCGCGGCCAAAAACATTCAGTACTTC.